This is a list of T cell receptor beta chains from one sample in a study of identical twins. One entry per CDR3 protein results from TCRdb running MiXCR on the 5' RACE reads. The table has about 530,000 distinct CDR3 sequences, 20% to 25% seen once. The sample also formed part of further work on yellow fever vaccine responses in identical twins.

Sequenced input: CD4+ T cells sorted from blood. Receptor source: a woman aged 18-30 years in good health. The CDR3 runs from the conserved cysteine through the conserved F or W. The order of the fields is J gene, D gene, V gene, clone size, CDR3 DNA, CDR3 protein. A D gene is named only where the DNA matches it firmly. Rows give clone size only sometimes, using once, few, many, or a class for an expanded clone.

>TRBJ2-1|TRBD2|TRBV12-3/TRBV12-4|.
TGTGCCAGCACCCCGGGACTAGCGGGAGGGATGGGGGGTGAGCAGTTCTTC
CASTPGLAGGMGGEQFF
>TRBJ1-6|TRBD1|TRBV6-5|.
TGTGCCAGCAGTTTCACCGGGACAGGTGGTTCACCCCTCCACTTT
CASSFTGTGGSPLHF
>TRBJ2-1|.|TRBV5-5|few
TGTGCCAGCAGCCGTGGACTTCTTGAGCAGTTCTTC
CASSRGLLEQFF
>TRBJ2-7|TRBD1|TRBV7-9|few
TGTGCCAGCAGCGTCCGGGACAGGGCATCCTACGAGCAGTACTTC
CASSVRDRASYEQYF
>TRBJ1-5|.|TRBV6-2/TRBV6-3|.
TGTGCCAGCAGTTATTCGGATAATCAGCCCCAGCATTTT
CASSYSDNQPQHF
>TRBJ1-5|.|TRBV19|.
TGTGCCAGTAGTGGGGTGATGGATCAGCCCCAGCATTTT
CASSGVMDQPQHF
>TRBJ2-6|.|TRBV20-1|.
TGCAGTGCTAGAGAAAAGGGTGGTGGGGCCAACGTCCTGACTTTC
CSAREKGGGANVLTF
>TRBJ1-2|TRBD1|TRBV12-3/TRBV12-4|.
TGTGCCAGCAGACCGACAGGGTTTGACTATGGCTACACCTTC
CASRPTGFDYGYTF
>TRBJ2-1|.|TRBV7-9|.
TGTGCCAGCAGCTTAACGGAGGTTCACAATGAGCAGTTCTTC
CASSLTEVHNEQFF
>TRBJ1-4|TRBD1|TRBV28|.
TGTGCCACGATGAGGGACAGGACTGTTCGTCCTGAAAAACTGTTTTTT
CATMRDRTVRPEKLFF
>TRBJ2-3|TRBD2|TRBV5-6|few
TGTGCCAGCGGGTCCGCGGGAGGGCCGGCAGATACGCAGTATTTT
CASGSAGGPADTQYF
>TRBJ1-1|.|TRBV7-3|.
TGTGCCAGCAGCCCAAACCCTAGTGGCACTGAAGCTTTCTTT
CASSPNPSGTEAFF